The 20 T cell receptor beta chains below come from one sample, sequenced in a study of Graves' ophthalmopathy and Graves' hyperthyroidism. CDR3 regions of TCR beta were amplified from RNA transcripts. RT-PCR in the first round used HTBI primers; a second-round multiplex PCR followed. In TCRdb, the multiplex PCR reads were re-called with MiXCR into one record per CDR3 protein. Found here are roughly 500,000 distinct CDR3 sequences, approximately 15% of them singletons; the top ten hold over 8%. The sequenced material came from blood. The receptor source for this set is a woman aged 25 to 45 with Graves' ophthalmopathy.

This clonotype has ten or more counts. This chain uses TRBV12-3 or TRBV12-4 with TRBJ2-2; no clear D. With 2 bases removed from V and 6 bases from J, the gap between germline ends came to 7 bases. This CDR3 is 13 amino acids long. The CDR3 sequence is CASSLSKAGELFF. CDR3 coding DNA: TGTGCCAGCAGTTTATCGAAAGCCGGGGAGCTGTTTTTT.

This clonotype was picked up many times. V and J are TRBV6-2 or TRBV6-3 and TRBJ2-5, with TRBD1 matching 10 bases. The tail of the sequence fits TRBJ2-4 better, so the J call may be wrong. The germline V gene encodes CDR1 MNHEY and CDR2 SVGEGT. The CDR3 has 13 residues. In DNA form, the CDR3 reads TGTGCCAGCAGTCGACAGGGGGCAAACATTCAGTACTTC. Its translation is CASSRQGANIQYF.

The chain joins TRBV28 to TRBJ1-2, with D possibly being TRBD1 (6 bases). Germline CDR1 is MDHEN and CDR2 is SYDVKM. The CDR3 spans 14 residues. V lost 5 bases and J lost 3, with 13 bases in between. The CDR3 DNA follows: TGTGCCAGCAGTGACGGGGGGCGAGACTATGGCTACACCTTC. Translating it yields CASSDGGRDYGYTF.

This clonotype was seen ten or more times. For the CDR3, the DNA is TGTGCCAGCAGTTACCGGGGTCGCAATCAGCCCCAGCATTTT. It codes for CASSYRGRNQPQHF. This rearrangement joins TRBV12-3 or TRBV12-4 to TRBJ1-5; D not certain. This CDR3 spans 14 amino acids. Between the trimmed V and J ends, which lost 4 bases and 2 bases, there was a span of 9 bases.

This clonotype was recorded many times. The chain couples TRBV2 to TRBJ2-5, with D unclear. The CDR3 loop spans 13 amino acids. The V and J ends lost 5 bases and 1 base respectively, with 8 bases between them. Germline V gene data show CDR1 as SNHLY and CDR2 as FYNNEI. The DNA of the CDR3 is TGTGCCAGCAGTACCTTTCCCCAAGAGACCCAGTACTTC. Protein product: CASSTFPQETQYF.

The chain employs TRBV5-6 and TRBJ1-1; 10 bases are a match to TRBD1. V trimming: 4 bases; J trimming: 4 bases; junction bases outside the gene matches: 7. CDR1 SGHDT and CDR2 YYEEEE come from the germline V gene. The CDR3 is 15 amino acids. The CDR3 sequence is CASSAPGQGSTEAFF. CDR3 nucleotide sequence: TGTGCCAGCAGCGCACCGGGACAGGGGTCCACTGAAGCTTTCTTT. The full variable domain, completed using reference TRBV5-6 and TRBJ1-1, is DAGVTQSPTHLIKTRGQQVTLRCSPKSGHDTVSWYQQALGQGPQFIFQYYEEEERQRGNFPDRFSGHQFPNYSSELNVNALLLGDSALYLCASSAPGQGSTEAFFGQGTRLTVV.

Turning to this clonotype: A much larger clone lies one base from this, so it may be a read error. The CDR3 region has the DNA TGTGCCAGCAGCCTTAGCGGGCGAACGTCCGAGCAGTGCTTC. This sequence encodes CASSLSGRTSEQCF. The V gene is TRBV13, the J gene TRBJ2-7; the match to TRBD2 covers 7 bases. Germline V gene data show CDR1 as PRHDT and CDR2 as FYEKMQ (reference sequence). This CDR3 has 14 residues.

This clonotype was detected many times. This chain connects TRBV6-4 to TRBJ2-3; 11 nucleotides align to TRBD2. CDR1 is MRHNA and CDR2 is SNTAGT in the germline V gene. V was clipped by 5 bases and J by 2 bases; unmatched bases: 6. The CDR3 spans 16 residues. CDR3 sequence (DNA): TGTGCCAGCAGTACGGGGACTAGCGGCACCACAGATACGCAGTATTTT. It codes for CASSTGTSGTTDTQYF.

This clonotype was seen at least ten times. The chain carries TRBV6-1 and TRBJ2-5; no definite D call. The CDR3 has 14 residues. With 8 bases removed from V and 2 bases from J, the gap between germline ends came to 15 bases. CDR1 MNHNS and CDR2 SASEGT come from the germline V gene. The CDR3 is CASRESRIQETQYF. The CDR3 DNA is TGTGCCAGCCGAGAGTCTAGGATACAAGAGACCCAGTACTTC.

This clonotype has a count of ten or more. The chain uses TRBV11-2 and TRBJ1-6, with a tentative D call TRBD1 (6 bases). CDR3 size: 15 residues. The V and J ends lost 4 bases and 8 bases respectively, with 15 bases between them. Germline CDR1 and CDR2: SGHAT and FQNNGV. The chain's CDR3 is CASSSHGGADSPLHF. The CDR3 nucleotides are TGTGCCAGCAGCTCCCACGGGGGCGCTGATTCACCCCTCCACTTT.

With respect to this clonotype: Since a much larger clone is just one base distant, this may be a read error. A read error is likely, as this CDR3 ends without the conserved phenylalanine or tryptophan. V and J are TRBV11-3 and TRBJ2-7, with a tentative D call TRBD2 (5 bases). CDR1 is SGHNT, CDR2 YENEEA, per germline. The CDR3 loop spans 13 amino acids. Deletions cut 4 bases from V and 4 bases from J, with 11 bases between. CDR3 amino acids: CASSYGVWYEQYL. CDR3 sequence (DNA): TGTGCCAGCAGCTACGGGGTTTGGTACGAGCAGTACCTC.

In this sample, this clonotype turned up many times. The chain links TRBV6-6 to TRBJ1-5, with TRBD1 matching over 8 bases. The CDR3 consists of 19 residues. Per germline, CDR1 MNHNY and CDR2 SVGAGI (reference sequence). V lost 6 bases, J lost 0 bases, and 16 bases stayed unmatched. The CDR3 protein is CASRIPGQVAIYSNQPQHF. Written as DNA, the CDR3 is TGTGCCAGCAGGATTCCGGGACAGGTCGCGATTTATAGCAATCAGCCCCAGCATTTT.

A word on this clonotype: Just one base apart from a much larger clone, this may be a read error. The chain uses TRBV19 and TRBJ1-1, with unresolved D. The CDR3 consists of 17 residues. Looked up from germline, CDR1 is LNHDA and CDR2 is SQIVND (reference sequence). In nucleotides, the CDR3 is TGTGCCAGTAGTACGGACGGGGAAGTAGGCGTGAACACTGAAGCTTGCTTT. It yields the protein CASSTDGEVGVNTEACF. Supplemented by reference TRBV19 and TRBJ1-1, the full variable domain reads DGGITQSPKYLFRKEGQNVTLSCEQNLNHDAMYWYRQDPGQGLRLIYYSQIVNDFQKGDIAEGYSVSREKKESFPLTVTSAQKNPTAFYLCASSTDGEVGVNTEACFGQGTRLTVV.

The chain recombines TRBV19 with TRBJ2-7, with 7 positions matching TRBD1. Trimming removed 6 bases from V and 0 bases from J; junction bases left unmatched: 5. The length of the CDR3 is 14 residues. Germline V gene data show CDR1 as LNHDA and CDR2 as SQIVND (reference sequence). The CDR3 loop reads CASRATGSSYEQYF. Here the CDR3 DNA reads TGTGCCAGTAGGGCGACAGGGTCCTCCTACGAGCAGTACTTC.

Many counts were recorded for this clonotype. Relative to the germline gene, one junction end is altered; a read error may explain this. The chain recombines TRBV6-1 with TRBJ2-7; D not certain. The CDR3 consists of 15 residues. Germline-derived CDR1 and CDR2 are MNHNS and SASEGT. The CDR3 DNA sequence: TGTGCCATCAGTGAAGCCCCCGGTGCAACCTACGAGCAGTACTTC. It specifies CAISEAPGATYEQYF.

This clonotype was recorded many times. The rearrangement uses TRBV4-1 and TRBJ1-6, with D unresolved. CDR1 is MGHRA, CDR2 YSYEKL, per germline. Trimming left V 5 bases short and J 0 bases short, with 8 bases between. The CDR3 extends over 15 amino acids. CDR3 DNA sequence: TGCGCCAGCAGCTTTACAAGCTCCTATAATTCACCCCTCCACTTT. Translating it yields CASSFTSSYNSPLHF.

This clonotype was observed at least ten times. CDR3 loop: CASSGTDSSYEQYF. The CDR3 region has the DNA TGTGCCAGCAGCGGGACAGATAGCTCCTACGAGCAGTACTTC. This rearrangement joins TRBV28 to TRBJ2-7; 7 nucleotides line up with TRBD1. The germline V gene has CDR1 MDHEN and CDR2 SYDVKM. This CDR3 region has 14 residues. After removal of 6 bases from V and 0 bases from J, the junction contained 5 bases not matched to a gene.

Many counts were recorded for this clonotype. As the CDR3 is not closed by the conserved phenylalanine or tryptophan, this likely results from a read error. The genes are TRBV6-1 and TRBJ2-7; D could derive from TRBD1 or TRBD2 (5 bases each). Germline V gene lookup returns CDR1 MNHNS and CDR2 SASEGT. The CDR3 contains 13 residues. V lost 7 bases and J lost 3, with 13 bases in between. The CDR3 DNA is TGTGCCAGCAATCCGGGACCGCTCTACGAGCAGTACCTC. This sequence encodes CASNPGPLYEQYL.

The sample holds many counts of this clonotype. The J gene is TRBJ2-5, the V gene TRBV20-1; tentative D call: TRBD2 (5 bases). Germline CDR1 is DFQATT and CDR2 is SNEGSKA (reference sequence). The CDR3 has 17 amino acids. V was clipped by 5 bases and J by 2 bases, with 24 bases between them. This CDR3 reads CSASLREPSNSQETQYF. The CDR3 DNA reads TGCAGTGCTTCCCTACGGGAACCCAGTAATTCGCAAGAGACCCAGTACTTC.

The sample holds many counts of this clonotype. The V and J genes are TRBV6-1 and TRBJ2-7; 9 bases match TRBD2. Germline V gene sequence: CDR1 MNHNS, CDR2 SASEGT. The trim removed 1 base at V and 2 bases at J, leaving 3 bases unmatched. The CDR3 totals 15 residues. CDR3 nucleotide sequence: TGTGCCAGCAGTGAAGATAGCGGGGGACCCTACGAGCAGTACTTC. Its protein product is CASSEDSGGPYEQYF.